The 10 T cell receptor beta chains given below trace back to one sample, sequenced in a study of shared clonotypes between healthy human individuals. Profiled with immunoSEQ multiplex PCR; TCRdb holds only in-frame clones, not every one. The sample yields millions of clones, more than 80% seen once. Sequenced: naive CD4+ T cells sorted from blood. Subset reported: CD45RA+ positively selected. The receptors come from a man aged 18 to 30 in good health.

There are a few counts of this clone. This sequence joins TRBV19 and TRBJ1-5; tentatively, D is TRBD1 (6 bases). V gave up 6 bases and J gave up 6 bases, with 12 bases separating them. Germline V CDR1 and CDR2: LNHDA, SQIVND (reference sequence). This CDR3 has 13 amino acids. The CDR3 DNA is TGTGCCAGTAGGTGGACAGCCGGTCAGCCCCAGCATTTT. Translating it yields CASRWTAGQPQHF. Using reference TRBV19 and TRBJ1-5 for the parts outside the CDR3, the full variable domain is DGGITQSPKYLFRKEGQNVTLSCEQNLNHDAMYWYRQDPGQGLRLIYYSQIVNDFQKGDIAEGYSVSREKKESFPLTVTSAQKNPTAFYLCASRWTAGQPQHFGDGTRLSIL.

This clone has only one observation. V gene TRBV7-6 combines with J gene TRBJ2-3; tentative D call: TRBD2 (6 bases). CDR3 size: 18 residues. With 5 bases removed from V and 0 bases from J, the gap between germline ends came to 21 bases. Germline V lookup: CDR1 SGHVS, CDR2 FNYEAQ. The CDR3 protein is CASSIVGEAGTSTDTQYF. As DNA, the CDR3 is TGTGCCAGCAGCATAGTTGGGGAGGCGGGAACTAGCACAGATACGCAGTATTTT.

This clone was seen a handful of times. V is TRBV30 and J is TRBJ1-6; 9 bases fit TRBD1. The CDR3 contains 14 residues. The V and J ends lost 3 bases and 11 bases, in that order; junction bases with no gene match: 8. Germline loops: CDR1 GTSNPN, CDR2 SVGIG (reference sequence). The CDR3 spells CAWRPGTGRAPLHF. CDR3 coding DNA: TGTGCCTGGAGGCCCGGGACAGGGAGGGCACCCCTCCACTTT.

The chain links TRBV27 to TRBJ2-3; D possibly corresponds to TRBD2 (6 bases). From germline, CDR1 is MNHEY and CDR2 SMNVEV (reference sequence). V dropped 5 bases and J dropped 2 bases, with 11 bases sitting between them. The CDR3 spans 14 residues. The CDR3 DNA is TGTGCCAGCAGTAGAGGGAGGTTCACAGATACGCAGTATTTT. This encodes CASSRGRFTDTQYF.

A single count supports this clone. This chain connects TRBV28 to TRBJ1-5; 9 nucleotides line up with TRBD1. The ends lost 5 bases at V and 4 bases at J; junction bases unmatched: 9. CDR1 is MDHEN and CDR2 is SYDVKM in the germline V gene. This CDR3 has 16 amino acids. In DNA form, the CDR3 reads TGTGCCAGCAGTACAACAGGGGGCTCAGGGAATCAGCCCCAGCATTTT. This encodes CASSTTGGSGNQPQHF.

The rearrangement links TRBV6-6 to TRBJ2-2; 9 bases align to TRBD1. Germline V gene data show CDR1 as MNHNY and CDR2 as SVGAGI (reference sequence). The CDR3 totals 14 residues. Losses at the gene ends were 4 bases for V and 6 bases for J; bases not matched to a gene: 3. The CDR3 region has the DNA TGTGCCAGCAGTTCGACAGGGGGGTCCGGGGAGCTGTTTTTT. It codes for CASSSTGGSGELFF.

J is TRBJ2-3 and V is TRBV28, with 11 bases that match TRBD2. V gave up 2 bases and J gave up 2 bases; unmatched junction bases: 3. Germline V gene sequence: CDR1 MDHEN, CDR2 SYDVKM. This CDR3 contains 16 residues. CDR3 in amino acids: CASSLPGLAATDTQYF. CDR3 nucleotides: TGTGCCAGCAGTTTACCGGGACTAGCGGCCACAGATACGCAGTATTTT.

The chain couples TRBV7-9 to TRBJ2-5; 7 bases agree with TRBD2. V lost 0 bases to trimming and J lost 5 bases; unmatched junction nucleotides: 6. In germline, CDR1 is SEHNR, CDR2 FQNEAQ (reference sequence). CDR3 size: 15 residues. The CDR3 nucleotides are TGTGCCAGCAGCTTAGCTGCGGGAGTCGGGGAGACCCAGTACTTC. This codes for CASSLAAGVGETQYF.

This clone was seen once. The chain recombines TRBV7-9 with TRBJ1-4, with 7 bases matching TRBD1. The CDR3 spans 16 residues. Germline V gene lookup returns CDR1 SEHNR and CDR2 FQNEAQ (reference sequence). The V segment lost 1 base and the J segment 7 bases; nucleotides outside the gene matches: 9. CDR3 sequence reads: CASSLDSDREAEKLFF. The CDR3, as DNA: TGTGCCAGCAGCTTAGACAGTGACAGGGAGGCTGAAAAACTGTTTTTT.

The CDR3, as DNA: TGCGCCAGCAGACCCACCGGGACAGCCCACTATGGCTACACCTTC. Its protein is CASRPTGTAHYGYTF. The chain carries TRBV5-1 and TRBJ1-2, with TRBD1 matching 7 bases. CDR3 length equals 15 residues. From germline, CDR1 is SGHRS and CDR2 YFSETQ. J was trimmed by 3 bases and V by 5 bases; bases with no gene match: 10. The whole variable domain, remainder taken from reference TRBV5-1 and TRBJ1-2, is KAGVTQTPRYLIKTRGQQVTLSCSPISGHRSVSWYQQTPGQGLQFLFEYFSETQRNKGNFPGRFSGRQFSNSRSEMNVSTLELGDSALYLCASRPTGTAHYGYTFGSGTRLTVV.